This is a list of T cell receptor beta chains from one sample in a study of blood T cell repertoires in COVID-19. Clones were sequenced by immunoSEQ multiplex PCR, and TCRdb holds only the in-frame ones, with some missing. This table has approximately 32,000 clones, approximately 91% appearing once. Sequenced: peripheral blood. The receptors derive from a man aged 55 to 69 with acute or convalescent COVID-19. The CDR3 runs from the conserved cysteine through the conserved F or W. The D gene is left open where the match is weak. Only part of the rows carry a size: once, few, many, or a class if the clone is expanded.

clone_size	v_call	d_call	j_call	cdr3_aa	cdr3_nt
once	TRBV19	TRBD1	TRBJ1-2	CASSAGQGSFGGYTF	TGTGCCAGTAGTGCCGGACAGGGCTCGTTTGGTGGCTACACCTTC
-	TRBV27	-	TRBJ2-5	CASSLSPRQAKETQYF	TGTGCCAGCAGTTTATCGCCGAGACAGGCAAAAGAGACCCAGTACTTC
-	TRBV29-1	TRBD2	TRBJ2-2	CSVEDPPSGTESNTGELFF	TGCAGCGTTGAAGATCCACCTAGCGGGACAGAGTCGAACACCGGGGAGCTGTTTTTT
-	TRBV11-2	-	TRBJ1-3	CASSLDRANTIYF	TGTGCCAGCAGCTTAGACAGGGCGAACACCATATATTTT
-	TRBV25-1	TRBD1	TRBJ2-5	CASGQGAKTQYF	TGTGCCAGCGGACAGGGGGCAAAGACCCAGTACTTC
-	TRBV6-1	TRBD1	TRBJ2-3	CASSDRQGWDTQYF	TGTGCCAGCAGTGATCGACAGGGGTGGGATACGCAGTATTTT
-	TRBV13	-	TRBJ1-4	CASSLRGYGKLFF	TGTGCCAGCAGCTTAAGGGGCTATGGAAAACTGTTTTTT
-	TRBV5-1	TRBD1	TRBJ2-2	CASSLQAGGSGELFF	TGCGCCAGCAGCTTGCAGGCAGGGGGCTCCGGGGAGCTGTTTTTT
-	TRBV4-1	TRBD2	TRBJ2-5	CASSQVRGEETQYF	TGCGCCAGCAGCCAAGTCCGGGGGGAAGAGACCCAGTACTTC
-	TRBV3-1/TRBV3-2	-	TRBJ2-1	CASSQAGGNEQFF	TGTGCCAGCAGCCAAGCAGGAGGCAATGAGCAGTTCTTC
-	TRBV2	TRBD1	TRBJ1-4	CASRGRTGLGNEKLFF	TGTGCCAGCAGGGGCCGGACAGGGCTTGGTAATGAAAAACTGTTTTTT
-	TRBV19	TRBD2	TRBJ2-7	CASSMGREMEYEQYF	TGTGCCAGTAGTATGGGGCGGGAGATGGAATACGAGCAGTACTTC
-	TRBV5-4	TRBD2	TRBJ2-3	CASSLAISGSTDTQYF	TGTGCCAGCAGCTTGGCCATTAGCGGGAGCACAGATACGCAGTATTTT
-	TRBV2	TRBD1	TRBJ2-2	CASFNRGAAGELFF	TGTGCCAGCTTCAACAGGGGAGCGGCCGGGGAGCTGTTTTTT
-	TRBV7-9	-	TRBJ2-3	CASTFRVAGAAPTDTQYF	TGTGCCAGCACTTTCCGAGTGGCGGGGGCGGCCCCCACAGATACGCAGTATTTT
-	TRBV7-9	TRBD1	TRBJ1-2	CASSLGQNYGYTF	TGTGCCAGCAGCTTGGGACAGAATTATGGCTACACCTTC
once	TRBV9	TRBD2	TRBJ2-1	CASSVRAGLTSYNEQFF	TGTGCCAGCAGCGTAAGGGCGGGACTAACTTCATACAATGAGCAGTTCTTC
-	TRBV25-1	-	TRBJ2-2	CASSDLNGERELFF	TGTGCCAGCAGTGACCTAAACGGGGAGAGGGAGCTGTTTTTT
once	TRBV7-8	-	TRBJ1-1	CASSLLATAEAFF	TGTGCCAGCAGCTTATTGGCCACCGCTGAAGCTTTCTTT
-	TRBV7-8	-	TRBJ1-3	CASSPAGWESGNTIYF	TGTGCCAGCAGCCCCGCGGGTTGGGAGTCTGGAAACACCATATATTTT
-	TRBV18	TRBD1	TRBJ1-1	CASSPQGQGNTEAFF	TGTGCCAGCTCACCGCAAGGACAGGGGAACACTGAAGCTTTCTTT
-	TRBV5-4	-	TRBJ2-2	CATSSGGITTGELFF	TGTGCCACCTCATCCGGGGGAATCACCACCGGGGAGCTGTTTTTT
-	TRBV6-5	-	TRBJ2-1	CASCQRRYNEQFF	TGTGCCAGCTGTCAGCGGCGTTACAATGAGCAGTTCTTC
-	TRBV7-2	-	TRBJ2-2	CASSFRVGGELFF	TGTGCCAGCAGCTTTAGAGTCGGCGGGGAGCTGTTTTTT
-	TRBV24-1	-	TRBJ1-5	CATQGVSNQPQHF	TGTGCCACGCAGGGTGTTAGCAATCAGCCCCAGCATTTT
-	TRBV24-1	TRBD2	TRBJ2-2	CATSTRLAGGDTGELFF	TGTGCCACCAGTACCCGATTAGCGGGAGGGGACACCGGGGAGCTGTTTTTT
-	TRBV19	TRBD1	TRBJ1-4	CASSMETGVTLQEKLFF	TGTGCCAGTAGTATGGAGACAGGGGTGACCCTCCAGGAAAAACTGTTTTTT
-	TRBV12-3/TRBV12-4	TRBD1	TRBJ1-1	CASTDRGSQEAFF	TGTGCCAGCACTGACAGGGGCTCCCAAGAAGCTTTCTTT
few	TRBV3-1/TRBV3-2	-	TRBJ2-2	CASSLQGRRNTGELFF	TGTGCCAGCAGCCTCCAGGGCAGGAGGAACACCGGGGAGCTGTTTTTT
-	TRBV4-2	TRBD1	TRBJ1-4	CASSLGTGQGEKLFF	TGTGCCAGCAGCCTGGGGACAGGCCAGGGTGAAAAACTGTTTTTT
once	TRBV9	-	TRBJ1-3	CASSVALEGYRTLGNTIYF	TGTGCCAGCAGCGTAGCGTTGGAGGGTTACAGGACCCTCGGAAACACCATATATTTT
-	TRBV2	TRBD1	TRBJ1-2	CATWGDRVYGYTF	TGTGCCACTTGGGGGGACAGAGTATATGGCTACACCTTC
-	TRBV7-2	TRBD2	TRBJ2-7	CASSSSGTRAYEQYF	TGTGCCAGCAGCTCCTCCGGGACTAGGGCCTACGAGCAGTACTTC
-	TRBV7-9	TRBD2	TRBJ2-2	CASSLALAGAGELFF	TGTGCCAGCAGCTTAGCGCTAGCGGGAGCCGGGGAGCTGTTTTTT
-	TRBV3-1/TRBV3-2	TRBD1	TRBJ2-2	CASSHPDRDTGELFF	TGTGCCAGCAGCCACCCGGACAGGGACACCGGGGAGCTGTTTTTT
-	TRBV2	TRBD2	TRBJ2-2	CASSEEREPGELFF	TGTGCCAGCAGTGAGGAGCGGGAGCCCGGGGAGCTGTTTTTT
few	TRBV6-5	TRBD2	TRBJ2-5	CASAQREFGTQYF	TGTGCCAGCGCTCAGCGGGAGTTTGGGACCCAGTACTTC
-	TRBV5-4	-	TRBJ2-1	CASSFSRAYNEQFF	TGTGCCAGCAGCTTTTCTAGAGCCTACAATGAGCAGTTCTTC
once	TRBV11-3	TRBD1	TRBJ2-6	CASSFWTGDSGANVLTF	TGTGCCAGCAGCTTCTGGACAGGAGATTCTGGGGCCAACGTCCTGACTTTC
once	TRBV4-1	TRBD2	TRBJ2-7	CASSQESGTSGRPSYEQYF	TGCGCCAGCAGCCAAGAGTCCGGGACTAGCGGGAGGCCGTCCTACGAGCAGTACTTC
-	TRBV28	-	TRBJ1-4	CASREPGNRGGEKLFF	TGTGCCAGCAGAGAACCCGGGAACCGAGGGGGTGAAAAACTGTTTTTT
-	TRBV27	-	TRBJ1-2	CASSLTYNYGYTF	TGTGCCAGCAGTTTAACATATAACTATGGCTACACCTTC
-	TRBV4-1	TRBD1	TRBJ2-3	CASSQDRGLGGDTQYF	TGCGCCAGCAGCCAAGACAGGGGGCTCGGAGGAGATACGCAGTATTTT
-	TRBV5-6	TRBD2	TRBJ2-1	CASSFTSGRGDEQFF	TGTGCCAGCAGCTTCACTAGCGGGAGGGGCGATGAGCAGTTCTTC
-	TRBV19	TRBD1	TRBJ2-3	CASSPRTGGPDTQYF	TGTGCCAGTAGTCCCAGGACAGGGGGTCCAGATACGCAGTATTTT
-	TRBV18	-	TRBJ2-3	CASSPAEGGRTDTQYF	TGTGCCAGCTCACCAGCGGAAGGGGGACGCACAGATACGCAGTATTTT
-	TRBV5-4	-	TRBJ2-7	CASSLGGGRRVGEQYF	TGTGCCAGCAGCTTGGGGGGGGGCCGCCGGGTGGGCGAGCAGTACTTC
-	TRBV5-1	-	TRBJ1-4	CASSLAAGGKLFF	TGCGCCAGCAGCTTGGCGGCAGGAGGTAAACTGTTTTTT
-	TRBV18	TRBD1	TRBJ2-5	CASSPQHRGQETQYF	TGTGCCAGCTCACCACAGCACAGGGGACAAGAGACCCAGTACTTC